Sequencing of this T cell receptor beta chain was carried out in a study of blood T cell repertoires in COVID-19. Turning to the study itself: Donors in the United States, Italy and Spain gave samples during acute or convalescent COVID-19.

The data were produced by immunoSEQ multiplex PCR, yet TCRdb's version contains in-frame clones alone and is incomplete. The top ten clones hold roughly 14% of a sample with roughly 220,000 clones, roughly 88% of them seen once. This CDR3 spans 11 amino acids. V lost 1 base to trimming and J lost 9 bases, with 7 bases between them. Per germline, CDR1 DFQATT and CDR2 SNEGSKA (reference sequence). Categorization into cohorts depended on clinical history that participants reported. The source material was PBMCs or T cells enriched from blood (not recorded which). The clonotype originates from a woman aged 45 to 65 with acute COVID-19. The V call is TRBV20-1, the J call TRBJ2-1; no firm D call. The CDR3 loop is CSARGPREQFF. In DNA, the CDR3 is TGCAGTGCTAGAGGTCCCCGTGAGCAGTTCTTC.